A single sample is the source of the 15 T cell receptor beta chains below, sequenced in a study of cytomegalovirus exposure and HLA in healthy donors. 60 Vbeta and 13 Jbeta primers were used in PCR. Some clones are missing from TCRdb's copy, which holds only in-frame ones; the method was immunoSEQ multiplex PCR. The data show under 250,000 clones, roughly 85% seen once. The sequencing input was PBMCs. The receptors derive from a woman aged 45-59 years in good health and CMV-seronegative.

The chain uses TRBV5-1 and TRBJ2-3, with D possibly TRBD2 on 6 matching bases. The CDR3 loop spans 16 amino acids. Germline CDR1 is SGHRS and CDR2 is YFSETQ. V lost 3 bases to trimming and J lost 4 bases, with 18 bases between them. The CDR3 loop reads CASSSTGTVAADTQYF. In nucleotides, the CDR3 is TGCGCCAGCAGCTCTACCGGGACTGTTGCCGCAGATACGCAGTATTTT.

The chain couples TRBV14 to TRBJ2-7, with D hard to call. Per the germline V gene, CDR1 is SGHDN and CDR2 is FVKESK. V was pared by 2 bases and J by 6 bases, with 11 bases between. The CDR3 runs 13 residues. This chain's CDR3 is CASSQFTLSEQYF. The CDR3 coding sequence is TGTGCCAGCAGCCAATTTACCCTTAGCGAGCAGTACTTC.

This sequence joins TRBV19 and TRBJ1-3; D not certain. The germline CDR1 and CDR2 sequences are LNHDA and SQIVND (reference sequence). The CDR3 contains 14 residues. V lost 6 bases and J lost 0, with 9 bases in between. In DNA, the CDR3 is TGTGCCAGTAGCAGACTTAGCTCTGGAAACACCATATATTTT. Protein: CASSRLSSGNTIYF.

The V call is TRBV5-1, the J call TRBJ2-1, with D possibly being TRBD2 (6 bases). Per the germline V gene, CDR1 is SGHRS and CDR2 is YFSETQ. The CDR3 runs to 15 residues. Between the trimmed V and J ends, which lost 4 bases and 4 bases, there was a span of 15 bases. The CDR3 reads CASSISGTAYNEQFF. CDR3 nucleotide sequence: TGCGCCAGCAGCATCTCCGGGACTGCATACAATGAGCAGTTCTTC.

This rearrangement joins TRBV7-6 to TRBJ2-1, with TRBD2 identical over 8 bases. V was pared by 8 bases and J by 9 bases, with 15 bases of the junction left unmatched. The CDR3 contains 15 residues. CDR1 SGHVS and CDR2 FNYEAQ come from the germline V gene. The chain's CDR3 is CASRRTSGPRGEQFF. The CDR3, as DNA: TGTGCCAGCCGAAGAACTAGCGGTCCTCGGGGTGAGCAGTTCTTC.

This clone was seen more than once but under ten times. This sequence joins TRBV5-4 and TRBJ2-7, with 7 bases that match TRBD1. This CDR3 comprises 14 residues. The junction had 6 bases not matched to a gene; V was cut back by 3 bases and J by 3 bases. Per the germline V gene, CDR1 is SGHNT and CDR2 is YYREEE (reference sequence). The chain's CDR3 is CASSSPGQSYEQYF. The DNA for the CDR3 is TGTGCCAGCAGCTCACCGGGACAGAGCTACGAGCAGTACTTC. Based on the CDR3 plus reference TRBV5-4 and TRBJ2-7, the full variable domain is ETGVTQSPTHLIKTRGQQVTLRCSSQSGHNTVSWYQQALGQGPQFIFQYYREEENGRGNFPPRFSGLQFPNYSSELNVNALELDDSALYLCASSSPGQSYEQYFGPGTRLTVT.

The CDR3 protein is CASGLGDRVPGELFF. DNA of the CDR3: TGTGCTAGTGGCCTCGGAGACAGGGTCCCCGGGGAGCTGTTTTTT. The rearrangement links TRBV12-5 to TRBJ2-2, with 7 bases matching TRBD1. V dropped 6 bases and J dropped 6; count of bases not matched to a gene: 10. The CDR3 covers 15 residues. The germline V gene encodes CDR1 LGHNT and CDR2 FRNRAP.

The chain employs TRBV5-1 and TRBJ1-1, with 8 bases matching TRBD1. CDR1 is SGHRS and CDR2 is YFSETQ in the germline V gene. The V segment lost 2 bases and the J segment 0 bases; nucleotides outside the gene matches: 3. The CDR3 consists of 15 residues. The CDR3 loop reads CASSFLTGVNTEAFF. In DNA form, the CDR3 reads TGCGCCAGCAGCTTTCTGACAGGGGTGAACACTGAAGCTTTCTTT.

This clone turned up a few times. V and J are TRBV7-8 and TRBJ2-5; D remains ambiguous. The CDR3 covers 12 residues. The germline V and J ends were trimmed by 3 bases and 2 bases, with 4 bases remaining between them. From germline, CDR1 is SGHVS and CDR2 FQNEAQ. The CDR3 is CASSFPQETQYF. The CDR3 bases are TGTGCCAGCAGCTTCCCTCAAGAGACCCAGTACTTC.

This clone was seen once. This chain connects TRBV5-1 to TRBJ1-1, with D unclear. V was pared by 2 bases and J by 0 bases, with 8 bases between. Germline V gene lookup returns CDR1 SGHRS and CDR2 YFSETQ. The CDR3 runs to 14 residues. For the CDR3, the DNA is TGCGCCAGCAGCTTATCGGTAATGAACACTGAAGCTTTCTTT. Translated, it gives CASSLSVMNTEAFF.

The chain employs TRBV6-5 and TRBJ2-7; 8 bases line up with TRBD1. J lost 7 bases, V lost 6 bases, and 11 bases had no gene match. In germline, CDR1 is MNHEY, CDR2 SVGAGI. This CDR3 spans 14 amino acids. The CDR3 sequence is CASRPGQGSFEQYF. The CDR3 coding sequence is TGTGCCAGCAGACCCGGACAGGGATCTTTTGAGCAGTACTTC.

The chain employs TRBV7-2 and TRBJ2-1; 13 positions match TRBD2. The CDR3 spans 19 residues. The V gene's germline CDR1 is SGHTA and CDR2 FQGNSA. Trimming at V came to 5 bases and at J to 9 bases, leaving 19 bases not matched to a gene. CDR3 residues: CASSAQGALTSGRASEQFF. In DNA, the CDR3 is TGTGCCAGCAGCGCTCAGGGGGCGCTAACTAGCGGGAGGGCCAGTGAGCAGTTCTTC.

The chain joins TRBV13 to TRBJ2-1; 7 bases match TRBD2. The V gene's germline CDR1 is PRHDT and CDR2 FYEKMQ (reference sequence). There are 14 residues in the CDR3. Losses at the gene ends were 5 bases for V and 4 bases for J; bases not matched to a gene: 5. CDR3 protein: CASSGGLKYNEQFF. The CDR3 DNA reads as TGTGCCAGCAGCGGGGGACTAAAATACAATGAGCAGTTCTTC. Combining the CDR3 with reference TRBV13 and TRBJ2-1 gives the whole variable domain AAGVIQSPRHLIKEKRETATLKCYPIPRHDTVYWYQQGPGQDPQFLISFYEKMQSDKGSIPDRFSAQQFSDYHSELNMSSLELGDSALYFCASSGGLKYNEQFFGPGTRLTVL.

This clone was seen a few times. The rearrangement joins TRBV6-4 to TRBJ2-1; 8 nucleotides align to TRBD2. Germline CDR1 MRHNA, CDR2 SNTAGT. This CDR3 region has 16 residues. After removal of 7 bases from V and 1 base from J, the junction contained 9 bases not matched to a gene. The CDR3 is CASIIPGLGSYNEQFF. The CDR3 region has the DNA TGTGCCAGCATTATACCGGGACTAGGATCCTACAATGAGCAGTTCTTC.

The CDR3 DNA follows: TGTGCCATCAGTGACTTGGACAGGGGAGGAGACGAGCAGTACTTC. This encodes CAISDLDRGGDEQYF. The chain combines TRBV10-3 with TRBJ2-7; 9 bases line up with TRBD1. The CDR3 is 15 amino acids. Germline V gene sequence: CDR1 ENHRY, CDR2 SYGVKD. The V and J ends lost 3 bases and 5 bases, in that order; junction bases with no gene match: 8.